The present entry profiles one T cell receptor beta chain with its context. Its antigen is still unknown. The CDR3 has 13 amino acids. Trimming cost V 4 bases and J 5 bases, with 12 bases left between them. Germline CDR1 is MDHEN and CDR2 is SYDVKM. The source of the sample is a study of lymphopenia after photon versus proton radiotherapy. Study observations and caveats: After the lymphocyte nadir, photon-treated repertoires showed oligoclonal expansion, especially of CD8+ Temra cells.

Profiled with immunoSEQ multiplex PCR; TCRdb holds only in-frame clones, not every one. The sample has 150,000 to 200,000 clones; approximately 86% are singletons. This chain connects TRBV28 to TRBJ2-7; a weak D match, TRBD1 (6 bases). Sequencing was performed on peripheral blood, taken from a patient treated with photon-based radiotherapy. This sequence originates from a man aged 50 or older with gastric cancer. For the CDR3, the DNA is TGTGCCAGCAGTTCCTACAGGGTCCACGAGCAGTACTTC. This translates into CASSSYRVHEQYF. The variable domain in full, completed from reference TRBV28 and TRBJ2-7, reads DVKVTQSSRYLVKRTGEKVFLECVQDMDHENMFWYRQDPGLGLRLIYFSYDVKMKEKGDIPEGYSVSREKKERFSLILESASTNQTSMYLCASSSYRVHEQYFGPGTRLTVT.